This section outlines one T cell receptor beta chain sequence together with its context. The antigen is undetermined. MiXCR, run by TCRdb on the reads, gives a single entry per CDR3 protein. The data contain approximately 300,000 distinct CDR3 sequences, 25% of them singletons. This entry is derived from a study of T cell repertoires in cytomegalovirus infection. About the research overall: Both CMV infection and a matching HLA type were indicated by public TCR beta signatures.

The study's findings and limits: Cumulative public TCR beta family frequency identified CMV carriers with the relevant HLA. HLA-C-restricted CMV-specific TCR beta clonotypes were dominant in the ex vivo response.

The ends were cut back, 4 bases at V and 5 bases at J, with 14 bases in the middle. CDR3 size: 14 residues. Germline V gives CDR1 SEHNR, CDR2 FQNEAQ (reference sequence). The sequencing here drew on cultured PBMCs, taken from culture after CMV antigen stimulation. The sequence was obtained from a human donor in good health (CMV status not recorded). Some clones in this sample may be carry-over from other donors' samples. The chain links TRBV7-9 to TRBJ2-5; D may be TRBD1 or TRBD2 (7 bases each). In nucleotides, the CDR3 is TGTGCCAGCAGCTCAGACAGGGAGGGCGAGACCCAGTACTTC. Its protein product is CASSSDREGETQYF. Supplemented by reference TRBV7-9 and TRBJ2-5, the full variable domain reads DTGVSQNPRHKITKRGQNVTFRCDPISEHNRLYWYRQTLGQGPEFLTYFQNEAQLEKSRLLSDRFSAERPKGSFSTLEIQRTEQGDSAMYLCASSSDREGETQYFGPGTRLLVL.